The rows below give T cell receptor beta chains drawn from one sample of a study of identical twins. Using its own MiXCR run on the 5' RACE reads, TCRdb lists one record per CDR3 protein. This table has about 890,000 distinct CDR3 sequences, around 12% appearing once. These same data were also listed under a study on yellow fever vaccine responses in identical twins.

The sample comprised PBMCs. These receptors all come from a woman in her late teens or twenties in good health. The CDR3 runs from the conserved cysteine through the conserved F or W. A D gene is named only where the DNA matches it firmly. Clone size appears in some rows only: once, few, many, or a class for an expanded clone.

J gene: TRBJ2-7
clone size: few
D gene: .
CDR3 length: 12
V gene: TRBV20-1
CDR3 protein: CSANPGVHEQYF
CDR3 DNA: TGCAGTGCTAACCCGGGGGTCCACGAGCAGTACTTC

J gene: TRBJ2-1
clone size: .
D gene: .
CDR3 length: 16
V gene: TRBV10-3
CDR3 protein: CAISDPGSSGYNEQFF
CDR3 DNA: TGTGCCATCAGCGACCCGGGATCTTCGGGCTACAATGAGCAGTTCTTC

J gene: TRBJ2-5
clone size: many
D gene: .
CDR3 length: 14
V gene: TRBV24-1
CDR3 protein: CATNPGGSIETQYF
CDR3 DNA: TGTGCCACCAACCCAGGGGGGTCCATTGAGACCCAGTACTTC

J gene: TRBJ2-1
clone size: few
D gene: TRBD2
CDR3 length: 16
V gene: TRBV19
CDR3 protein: CASSIGRGRPHNEQFF
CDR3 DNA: TGTGCCAGTAGTATAGGTCGCGGGAGACCTCACAATGAGCAGTTCTTC

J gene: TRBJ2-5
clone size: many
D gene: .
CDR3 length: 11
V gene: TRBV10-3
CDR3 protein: CAISESETQYF
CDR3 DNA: TGTGCCATCAGTGAGAGTGAGACCCAGTACTTC

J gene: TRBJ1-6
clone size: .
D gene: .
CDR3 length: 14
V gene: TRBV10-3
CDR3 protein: CAIKGTQLNSPLHF
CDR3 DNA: TGTGCCATCAAGGGCACCCAACTTAATTCACCCCTCCACTTT

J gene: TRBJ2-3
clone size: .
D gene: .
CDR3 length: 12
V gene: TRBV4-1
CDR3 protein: CASSQGLDTQYF
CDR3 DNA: TGCGCCAGCAGCCAAGGGCTAGATACGCAGTATTTT

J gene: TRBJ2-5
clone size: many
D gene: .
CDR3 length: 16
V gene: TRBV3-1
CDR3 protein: CASSQVGQGLQETQYF
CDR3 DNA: TGTGCCAGCAGCCAAGTCGGGCAGGGGCTACAAGAGACCCAGTACTTC

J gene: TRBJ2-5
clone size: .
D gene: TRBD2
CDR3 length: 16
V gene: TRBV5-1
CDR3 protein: CASSLLGSGEQETQYF
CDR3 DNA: TGCGCCAGCAGCCTCCTGGGAAGCGGGGAACAAGAGACCCAGTACTTC

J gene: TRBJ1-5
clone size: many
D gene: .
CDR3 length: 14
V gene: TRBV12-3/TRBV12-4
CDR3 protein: CASSLSGASQPQHF
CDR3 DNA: TGTGCCAGCAGTTTATCGGGGGCTAGTCAGCCCCAGCATTTT

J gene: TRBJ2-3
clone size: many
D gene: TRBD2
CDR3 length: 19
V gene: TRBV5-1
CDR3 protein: CASSWGPGRLAGATDTQYF
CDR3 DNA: TGCGCCAGCAGCTGGGGACCGGGGAGACTAGCGGGAGCAACAGATACGCAGTATTTT